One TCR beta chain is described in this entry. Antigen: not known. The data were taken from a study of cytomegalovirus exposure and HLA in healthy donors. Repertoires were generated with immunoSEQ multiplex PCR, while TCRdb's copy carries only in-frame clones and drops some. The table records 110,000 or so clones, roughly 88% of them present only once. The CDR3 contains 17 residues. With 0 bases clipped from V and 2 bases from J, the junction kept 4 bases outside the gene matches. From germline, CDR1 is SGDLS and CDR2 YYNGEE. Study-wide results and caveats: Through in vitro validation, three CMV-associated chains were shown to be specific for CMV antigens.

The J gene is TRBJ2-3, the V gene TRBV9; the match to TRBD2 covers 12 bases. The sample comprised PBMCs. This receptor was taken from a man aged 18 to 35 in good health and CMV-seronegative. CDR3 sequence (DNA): TGTGCCAGCAGCGTAGGAACTAGCGGGGGGCTCACAGATACGCAGTATTTT. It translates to CASSVGTSGGLTDTQYF.